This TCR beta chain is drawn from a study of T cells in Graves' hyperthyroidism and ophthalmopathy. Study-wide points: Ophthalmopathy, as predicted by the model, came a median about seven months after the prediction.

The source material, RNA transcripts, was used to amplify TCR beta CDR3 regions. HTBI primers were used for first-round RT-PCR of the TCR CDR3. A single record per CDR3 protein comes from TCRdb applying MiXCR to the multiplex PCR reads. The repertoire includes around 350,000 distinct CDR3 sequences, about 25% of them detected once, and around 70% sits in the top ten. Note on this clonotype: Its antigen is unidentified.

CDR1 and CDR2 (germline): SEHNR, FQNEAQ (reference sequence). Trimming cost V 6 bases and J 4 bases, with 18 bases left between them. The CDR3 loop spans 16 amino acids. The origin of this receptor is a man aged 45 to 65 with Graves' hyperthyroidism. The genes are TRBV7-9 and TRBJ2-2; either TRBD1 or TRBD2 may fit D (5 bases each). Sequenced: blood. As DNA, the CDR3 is TGTGCCAGCAGACCCCTCGGGGCGTCGGGCACCGGGGAGCTGTTTTTT. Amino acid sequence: CASRPLGASGTGELFF.